The 5 T cell receptor beta chains presented below share a single source sample, sequenced in a study of shared clonotypes between healthy human individuals. Measured with immunoSEQ multiplex PCR; TCRdb has only the in-frame clones, and not every one. The sample consists of 850,000 to 1,100,000 clones, approximately 77% of them appearing once. Sequencing was performed on memory CD4+ T cells from PBMCs. The subset was: CD45RA-negative fraction. The receptors derive from a young man in good health. Some clones in this sample may be carry-over from other donors' samples.

The chain is built from TRBV2 and TRBJ1-2; D is ambiguous. The CDR3 runs 12 residues. Trimming cost V 7 bases and J 4 bases, with 10 bases left between them. CDR1 and CDR2 (germline): SNHLY, FYNNEI. The CDR3 DNA sequence: TGTGCCAGCACCAGGCAGAGCTATGGCTACACCTTC. It specifies CASTRQSYGYTF.

The chain recombines TRBV6-5 with TRBJ1-2, with unresolved D. The V end was cut by 9 bases, the J end by 8 bases, with 16 bases between. From germline, CDR1 is MNHEY and CDR2 SVGAGI. There are 12 residues in the CDR3. DNA for the CDR3: TGTGCCAGTCCTTCCCAGCCTCGAGGCTACACCTTC. This sequence encodes CASPSQPRGYTF.

This clone has only one observation. V usage is TRBV18 and J usage is TRBJ1-1, with TRBD1 identical over 9 bases. Germline V gene sequence: CDR1 KGHSH, CDR2 LQKENI. The CDR3 length is 14 residues. V lost 1 base, J lost 3 bases, and 0 bases stayed unmatched. CDR3 DNA sequence: TGTGCCAGCTCACCACGGACAGGGGACACTGAAGCTTTCTTT. Translation: CASSPRTGDTEAFF.

Only a few counts were recorded for this clone. V is TRBV5-1 and J is TRBJ2-3; the D call may be TRBD1 or TRBD2 (5 bases each). V dropped 1 base and J dropped 1 base, with 16 bases sitting between them. The CDR3 covers 17 residues. Germline V lookup: CDR1 SGHRS, CDR2 YFSETQ. The DNA for the CDR3 is TGCGCCAGCAGCTTGAAGGGGACCGCCGTCGGCACAGATACGCAGTATTTT. It encodes CASSLKGTAVGTDTQYF.

The V call is TRBV6-5, the J call TRBJ1-1; D is unresolved. V shed 3 bases and J shed 1 base, with 12 bases lying between them. This CDR3 region has 15 residues. Per germline, CDR1 MNHEY and CDR2 SVGAGI. CDR3 DNA sequence: TGTGCCAGCAGTTATATGTCAGAGAAGAACACTGAAGCTTTCTTT. Its protein product is CASSYMSEKNTEAFF.